The 27 T cell receptor beta chains below come from one sample, sequenced in a study of shared clonotypes between healthy human individuals. Sequencing was performed with immunoSEQ multiplex PCR; in TCRdb, only in-frame clones are kept and a portion is missing. The data show approximately 620,000 clones, around 97% seen once. Material: naive CD4+ T cells sorted from blood. The subset: CD45RA+ positively selected. These receptors were collected from a woman aged 25 to 39 in good health.

The V gene is TRBV7-9, the J gene TRBJ1-1; 8 bases map to TRBD1. There are 13 residues in the CDR3. From germline, CDR1 is SEHNR and CDR2 FQNEAQ (reference sequence). Trimming took 5 bases from V and 10 from J; bases not matched to a gene: 9. This chain's CDR3 is CASSRQGQAGAFF. The CDR3 region has the DNA TGTGCCAGCAGCAGACAGGGACAGGCGGGAGCTTTCTTT.

In this sample, this clone turned up once. The V gene is TRBV5-4, the J gene TRBJ1-5; 8 positions match TRBD1. V trimming: 4 bases; J trimming: 5 bases; junction bases outside the gene matches: 8. The CDR3 spans 15 residues. Germline CDR1 reads SGHNT; CDR2 reads YYREEE (reference sequence). The CDR3 region is CASSQSAGQDQPQHF. CDR3 DNA sequence: TGTGCCAGCAGCCAATCCGCGGGACAGGATCAGCCCCAGCATTTT.

The chain has TRBV18 and TRBJ1-4, with D possibly matching TRBD1 (6 bases). The CDR3 spans 14 residues. CDR1 KGHSH and CDR2 LQKENI come from the germline V gene. V was clipped by 6 bases and J by 5 bases, with 13 bases between them. This CDR3 reads CASSAGTLNEKLFF. The DNA for the CDR3 is TGTGCCAGCTCTGCCGGGACATTGAATGAAAAACTGTTTTTT. Looking up the rest from reference TRBV18 and TRBJ1-4 gives the full variable domain: NAGVMQNPRHLVRRRGQEARLRCSPMKGHSHVYWYRQLPEEGLKFMVYLQKENIIDESGMPKERFSAEFPKEGPSILRIQQVVRGDSAAYFCASSAGTLNEKLFFGSGTQLSVL.

This chain uses TRBV29-1 with TRBJ2-3; 9 bases line up with TRBD2. With V trimmed by 4 bases and J by 5 bases, 10 bases remained unmatched. The CDR3 consists of 15 residues. Germline V CDR1 and CDR2: SQVTM, ANQGSEA. The CDR3 bases are TGCAGCGTTGGGGGCGGAGCGGGAGGTAAAGATACGCAGTATTTT. Translating it yields CSVGGGAGGKDTQYF.

V is TRBV7-9 and J is TRBJ1-1, with D perhaps matching TRBD1 (5 bases). In germline, CDR1 is SEHNR, CDR2 FQNEAQ (reference sequence). The CDR3 runs 15 residues. V was clipped by 1 base and J by 2 bases, with 11 bases between them. CDR3 residues: CASSLGGVFNTEAFF. The CDR3 nucleotides are TGTGCCAGCAGCTTAGGAGGGGTCTTTAACACTGAAGCTTTCTTT.

The rearrangement links TRBV5-1 to TRBJ2-1; 9 bases fit TRBD2. Germline CDR1 is SGHRS and CDR2 is YFSETQ. CDR3 length: 15 amino acids. The junction had 8 bases not matched to a gene; V was cut back by 4 bases and J by 6 bases. The CDR3 DNA reads as TGCGCCAGCAGCCCCTCAGCGGGAGGCCTCAATGAGCAGTTCTTC. It yields the protein CASSPSAGGLNEQFF.

V is TRBV5-1 and J is TRBJ2-5, with D uncertain. The J call may be in error: the DNA end matches TRBJ2-7 better. The CDR3 loop spans 15 amino acids. Germline V gives CDR1 SGHRS, CDR2 YFSETQ. CDR3 DNA sequence: TGCGCCAGCAGCTTGGAGGGAACGTACCCCTACGAGCAGTACTTC. Its translation is CASSLEGTYPYEQYF.

The gene calls are TRBV25-1 and TRBJ2-1, with D maybe TRBD2 (7 bases). The CDR3 runs to 18 residues. V lost 0 bases and J 7 bases, leaving 22 bases between the germline ends. CDR1 MGHDK and CDR2 SYGVNS come from the germline V gene. CDR3 nucleotide sequence: TGTGCCAGCAGTGAATACGGGGGCTGGGCGGGAGATGAGAATGAGCAGTTCTTC. Translated: CASSEYGGWAGDENEQFF. Combining the CDR3 with reference TRBV25-1 and TRBJ2-1 gives the whole variable domain EADIYQTPRYLVIGTGKKITLECSQTMGHDKMYWYQQDPGMELHLIHYSYGVNSTEKGDLSSESTVSRIRTEHFPLTLESARPSHTSQYLCASSEYGGWAGDENEQFFGPGTRLTVL.

This chain uses TRBV9 with TRBJ2-3, with 10 bases lining up with TRBD2. This CDR3 spans 16 amino acids. Germline CDR1 SGDLS, CDR2 YYNGEE. V gave up 2 bases and J gave up 3 bases; unmatched junction bases: 6. As DNA, the CDR3 is TGTGCCAGCAGCGTTACTAGCGGGAAGGGGACAGATACGCAGTATTTT. It yields the protein CASSVTSGKGTDTQYF.

The gene calls are TRBV5-1 and TRBJ2-5; 11 nucleotides match TRBD1. Germline CDR1 reads SGHRS; CDR2 reads YFSETQ. This CDR3 has 14 amino acids. V lost 4 bases, J lost 3 bases, and 2 bases stayed unmatched. The chain's CDR3 is CASSRDRGKETQYF. The CDR3 DNA is TGCGCCAGCAGCCGGGACAGGGGGAAAGAGACCCAGTACTTC. The whole variable domain, remainder taken from reference TRBV5-1 and TRBJ2-5, is KAGVTQTPRYLIKTRGQQVTLSCSPISGHRSVSWYQQTPGQGLQFLFEYFSETQRNKGNFPGRFSGRQFSNSRSEMNVSTLELGDSALYLCASSRDRGKETQYFGPGTRLLVL.

The J gene is TRBJ1-1, the V gene TRBV28; possibly TRBD1 for D (6 bases). Germline V gene data show CDR1 as MDHEN and CDR2 as SYDVKM. CDR3 length equals 15 residues. V dropped 3 bases and J dropped 1 base, with 12 bases sitting between them. CDR3: CASSFQGPRNTEAFF. The CDR3 nucleotides are TGTGCCAGCAGTTTTCAGGGGCCAAGGAACACTGAAGCTTTCTTT.

This chain uses TRBV11-2 with TRBJ1-4, with 8 nucleotides matching TRBD1. With V trimmed by 4 bases and J by 6 bases, 4 bases remained unmatched. CDR1 is SGHAT and CDR2 is FQNNGV in the germline V gene. There are 14 residues in the CDR3. DNA of the CDR3: TGTGCCAGCAGCTCCGGGACAGGCTATGAAAAACTGTTTTTT. The encoded protein is CASSSGTGYEKLFF.

The chain combines TRBV5-4 with TRBJ2-2, with D possibly TRBD2 on 6 matching bases. There are 15 residues in the CDR3. Trimming took off 1 base at V and 1 base at J, with 8 bases between the two ends. Germline CDR1 reads SGHNT; CDR2 reads YYREEE (reference sequence). The CDR3 sequence: CASSLLRGNTGELFF. The CDR3 DNA reads as TGTGCCAGCAGCTTGCTGCGGGGGAACACCGGGGAGCTGTTTTTT.

V and J are TRBV29-1 and TRBJ2-7; TRBD1 matches at 7 bases. This CDR3 contains 13 residues. Germline CDR1 and CDR2: SQVTM and ANQGSEA. V shed 5 bases and J 6 bases; nucleotides not matched to a gene: 10. The CDR3 is CSVIRDSSGEQYF. DNA for the CDR3: TGCAGCGTTATCCGGGACAGCAGTGGCGAGCAGTACTTC.

The V call is TRBV2, the J call TRBJ1-2, with TRBD1 matching 10 bases. Trimming cost V 7 bases and J 4 bases; bases outside gene matches: 6. Germline CDR1 is SNHLY and CDR2 is FYNNEI. This CDR3 spans 14 amino acids. CDR3 DNA: TGTGCCAGCACCCGGACAGGGGGGTTCTATGGCTACACCTTC. Translation: CASTRTGGFYGYTF.

The chain links TRBV10-1 to TRBJ2-1; 14 bases are a match to TRBD2. This CDR3 is built from 19 residues. Germline CDR1 is WNHNN and CDR2 is SYGVQD (reference sequence). Losses at the gene ends were 0 bases for V and 2 bases for J; bases not matched to a gene: 6. This chain's CDR3 is CASSESRGLAGGTYNEQFF. CDR3 nucleotides: TGCGCCAGCAGTGAGTCGAGAGGACTAGCGGGAGGCACCTACAATGAGCAGTTCTTC.

The chain employs TRBV7-8 and TRBJ2-3, with 7 nucleotides matching TRBD2. This CDR3 is built from 16 residues. The V gene end was trimmed by 1 base and the J gene end by 4 bases; junction bases not matched to a gene: 8. The germline V gene has CDR1 SGHVS and CDR2 FQNEAQ. Written as DNA, the CDR3 is TGTGCCAGCAGCTTAGATTCTGGCGGGAGTCCAGATACGCAGTATTTT. Protein product: CASSLDSGGSPDTQYF.

The rearrangement links TRBV19 to TRBJ1-4; no clear D gene. The V end lost 3 bases, the J end lost 4 bases, and 6 bases lay between the germline ends. CDR1 and CDR2 from the germline V gene are LNHDA and SQIVND (reference sequence). The CDR3 is 13 residues long. CDR3: CASSITDNEKLFF. The CDR3 bases are TGTGCCAGTAGTATTACAGATAATGAAAAACTGTTTTTT.

This sequence joins TRBV6-5 and TRBJ1-2; D ambiguous. Germline assignment: CDR1 MNHEY and CDR2 SVGAGI. The CDR3 loop spans 15 amino acids. The V end was cut by 4 bases, the J end by 8 bases, with 20 bases between. CDR3 DNA: TGTGCCAGCAGTTTCACCTCGCCGGGTGCTGCGGGCTACACCTTC. Protein sequence: CASSFTSPGAAGYTF.

DNA for the CDR3: TGTGCCAGCAGCCGTGACAGGGGGACCTACAATGAGCAGTTCTTC. This gives the protein CASSRDRGTYNEQFF. V usage is TRBV7-2 and J usage is TRBJ2-1; 9 nucleotides align to TRBD1. CDR1 and CDR2 from the germline V gene are SGHTA and FQGNSA. This CDR3 contains 15 residues. V was pared by 5 bases and J by 2 bases, with 4 bases of the junction left unmatched.

This clone was counted a single time. The J gene is TRBJ1-5, the V gene TRBV5-1; 9 bases match TRBD1. The germline CDR1 and CDR2 sequences are SGHRS and YFSETQ. J was trimmed by 7 bases and V by 3 bases; bases with no gene match: 8. This CDR3 is built from 15 residues. The CDR3 loop is CASSWGTGNAQPQHF. The CDR3 nucleotides read TGCGCCAGCAGCTGGGGGACAGGGAATGCCCAGCCCCAGCATTTT.

The V call is TRBV11-2, the J call TRBJ2-5, with 9 bases that match TRBD1. Looked up from germline, CDR1 is SGHAT and CDR2 is FQNNGV. This CDR3 region has 14 residues. With 5 bases clipped from V and 5 bases from J, the junction kept 6 bases outside the gene matches. CDR3 in DNA: TGTGCCAGCAGCGCCCGGGACAGGGTCGAGACCCAGTACTTC. It codes for CASSARDRVETQYF.

V and J are TRBV5-1 and TRBJ2-1, with 13 nucleotides matching TRBD2. Germline-derived CDR1 and CDR2 are SGHRS and YFSETQ. The CDR3 length is 15 residues. J gave up 4 bases and V 7 bases, and 5 bases lay outside the gene matches. The CDR3 loop reads CASRLAGGAYNEQFF. The CDR3 DNA follows: TGCGCCAGCCGACTAGCGGGGGGTGCTTACAATGAGCAGTTCTTC.

The V gene is TRBV4-1, the J gene TRBJ1-1; D uncertain. CDR1 and CDR2 from the germline V gene are MGHRA and YSYEKL. The CDR3 sequence is 16 residues long. V lost 5 bases, J lost 3 bases, and 19 bases lay in between. CDR3 sequence (DNA): TGCGCCAGCAGCTCAGAAGGCCGGGTAGGGTACACTGAAGCTTTCTTT. This sequence encodes CASSSEGRVGYTEAFF.

The V call is TRBV15, the J call TRBJ1-5; 7 bases align to TRBD1. The germline V gene encodes CDR1 LNHNV and CDR2 YYDKDF (reference sequence). Germline trimming cut 4 bases from V and 6 bases from J; bases unmatched to any gene: 9. The CDR3 consists of 15 residues. CDR3 region: CATSITDRVGQPQHF. The DNA of the CDR3 is TGTGCCACCAGCATAACCGACAGGGTAGGTCAGCCCCAGCATTTT.

This chain uses TRBV7-2 with TRBJ2-7, with D unclear. Germline V gene data show CDR1 as SGHTA and CDR2 as FQGNSA. The CDR3 extends over 16 amino acids. V was shortened by 1 base and J by 3 bases, with 16 bases between the two germline ends. CDR3 protein: CASSLVSGDGGYEQYF. DNA for the CDR3: TGTGCCAGCAGCTTAGTATCTGGTGACGGTGGCTACGAGCAGTACTTC.

The rearrangement links TRBV5-1 to TRBJ2-7; 9 nucleotides line up with TRBD1. Germline CDR1 and CDR2: SGHRS and YFSETQ. Trimming removed 0 bases from V and 3 bases from J; junction bases left unmatched: 7. The CDR3 extends over 16 amino acids. The CDR3 protein is CASSLVGTGRNYEQYF. CDR3 nucleotides: TGCGCCAGCAGCTTGGTGGGGACAGGGCGAAACTACGAGCAGTACTTC. Combining the CDR3 with reference TRBV5-1 and TRBJ2-7 gives the whole variable domain KAGVTQTPRYLIKTRGQQVTLSCSPISGHRSVSWYQQTPGQGLQFLFEYFSETQRNKGNFPGRFSGRQFSNSRSEMNVSTLELGDSALYLCASSLVGTGRNYEQYFGPGTRLTVT.